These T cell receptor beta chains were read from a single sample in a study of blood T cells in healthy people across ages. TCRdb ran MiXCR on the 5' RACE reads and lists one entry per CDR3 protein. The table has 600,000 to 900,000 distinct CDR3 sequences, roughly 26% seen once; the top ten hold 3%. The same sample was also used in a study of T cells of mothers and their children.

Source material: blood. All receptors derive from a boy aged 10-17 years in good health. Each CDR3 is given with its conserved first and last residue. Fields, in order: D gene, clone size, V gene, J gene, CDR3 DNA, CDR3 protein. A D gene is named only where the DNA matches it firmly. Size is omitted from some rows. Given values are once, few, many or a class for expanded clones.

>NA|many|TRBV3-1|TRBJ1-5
TGTGCCAGCAGCCCCTACAGGGGCAATCAGCCCCAGCATTTT
CASSPYRGNQPQHF
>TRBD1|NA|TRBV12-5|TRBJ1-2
TGTGCTAGTGCTCCAGGGGGAGGTTATGGCTACACCTTC
CASAPGGGYGYTF
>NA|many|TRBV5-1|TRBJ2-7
TGCGCCAGCAGCTTGGAATCCCTAGGACCTCTCGAGCAGTACTTC
CASSLESLGPLEQYF
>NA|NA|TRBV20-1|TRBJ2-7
TGCAGTGCTAGGTTTCAGGGAGGCTACGAGCAGTACTTC
CSARFQGGYEQYF
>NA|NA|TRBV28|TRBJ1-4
TGTGCCAGCAGCCCACCTCCGGGCCTCGGGAGGGAAAAACTGTTTTTT
CASSPPPGLGREKLFF
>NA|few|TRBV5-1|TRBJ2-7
TGCGCCAGCAGTGAGGGTTTCGACGAGCAGTACTTC
CASSEGFDEQYF
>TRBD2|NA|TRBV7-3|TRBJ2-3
TGTGCCAGCAGCTTAATAGCGGGGCCAGATACGCAGTATTTT
CASSLIAGPDTQYF
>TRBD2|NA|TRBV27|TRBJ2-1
TGTGCCAGCAGTTTAAGACTAGCGGGAAGGAATGAGCAGTTCTTC
CASSLRLAGRNEQFF
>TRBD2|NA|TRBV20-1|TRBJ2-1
TGCAGTGACAAGATGGGAGGGAGTGGGTATGAGCAGTTCTTC
CSDKMGGSGYEQFF
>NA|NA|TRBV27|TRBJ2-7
TGTGCCAGCAGTTTATCGGGGGCGGTCTACGAGCAGTACTTC
CASSLSGAVYEQYF
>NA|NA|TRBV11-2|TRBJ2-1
TGTGCCAGCAGCTGGAAGGGAAGGGGTGAGCAGTTCTTC
CASSWKGRGEQFF
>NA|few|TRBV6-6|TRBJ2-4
TGTGCCAGCAGTTTTGAGGGAGTGGGCAAAAACATTCAGTACTTC
CASSFEGVGKNIQYF
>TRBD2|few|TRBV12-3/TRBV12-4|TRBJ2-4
TGTGCCAGCAGTTTATGGGGGGGCAAAAACATTCAGTACTTC
CASSLWGGKNIQYF
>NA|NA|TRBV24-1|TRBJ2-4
TGTGCCACCAGTGAGTCATCAGAGGGGTCGGCCAAAAACATTCAGTACTTC
CATSESSEGSAKNIQYF
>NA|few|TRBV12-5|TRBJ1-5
TGTGCTAGTGGTTTGGTTCTCGGGGGATCGGGACAGCCCCAGCATTTT
CASGLVLGGSGQPQHF
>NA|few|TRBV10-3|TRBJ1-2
TGTGCCATCAGTGAGCGCCGGCAGATTCCGGGCTACACCTTC
CAISERRQIPGYTF
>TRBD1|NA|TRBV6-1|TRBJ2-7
TGTGCCAGCAGTTTTCCGGGACAGGGTCCCGAGCAGTACTTC
CASSFPGQGPEQYF
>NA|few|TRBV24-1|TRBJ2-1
TGTGCCACCAGTGACACCCTCCTAGGACCTGGCTACAATGAGCAGTTCTTC
CATSDTLLGPGYNEQFF
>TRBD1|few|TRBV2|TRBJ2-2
TGTGCCAGCAGCGTTGACAGGGTCACCGGGGAGCTGTTTTTT
CASSVDRVTGELFF
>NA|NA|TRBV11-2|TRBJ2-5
TGTGCCAGCAGGGACAGCGCCACCGGAGAGACCCAGTACTTC
CASRDSATGETQYF
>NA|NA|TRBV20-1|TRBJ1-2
TGCAGTGCTAGAGAGGGACCACCTTATGGCTACACCTTC
CSAREGPPYGYTF
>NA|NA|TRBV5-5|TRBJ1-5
TGTGCCAGCAGTCCCGGTATCCGCAATCAGCCCCAGCATTTT
CASSPGIRNQPQHF
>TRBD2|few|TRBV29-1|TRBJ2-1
TGCAGCGGACTAGCGGGGAGTTACAATGAGCAGTTCTTC
CSGLAGSYNEQFF
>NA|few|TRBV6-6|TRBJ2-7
TGTGCCAGCAGTTACGGGGGGGGCTCCATTTCCTACGAGCAGTACTTC
CASSYGGGSISYEQYF
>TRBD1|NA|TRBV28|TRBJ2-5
TGTGCCACCTGGGGGACAGGGAAAGAGACCCAGTACTTC
CATWGTGKETQYF
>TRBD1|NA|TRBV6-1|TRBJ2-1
TGTGCCAGCACTCGGGACAGGGGCTGGGGGGAGCAGTTCTTC
CASTRDRGWGEQFF
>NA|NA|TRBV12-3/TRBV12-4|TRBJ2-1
TGTGCCAGCAGTTCCAACCTCCGGGCCCCGAATGAGCAGTTCTTC
CASSSNLRAPNEQFF
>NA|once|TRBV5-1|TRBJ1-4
TGCGCCAGCAGCCTTACCGGGACCGGGATTTGGGGCGAAAAACTGTTTTTT
CASSLTGTGIWGEKLFF
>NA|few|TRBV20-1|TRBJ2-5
TGCAGTGCTAAGATGCGGGGTGGTCAAGAGACCCAGTACTTC
CSAKMRGGQETQYF
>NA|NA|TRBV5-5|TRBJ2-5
TGTGCCAGCAGTTTCGGGTCGGACCAAGAGACCCAGTACTTC
CASSFGSDQETQYF
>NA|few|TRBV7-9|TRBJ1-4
TGTGCCAGCAGCTTAGTGGTGAATGAAAAACTGTTTTTT
CASSLVVNEKLFF
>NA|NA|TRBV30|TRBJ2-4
TGTGCCTGGAGTGTAGGAGACATTCAGTACTTC
CAWSVGDIQYF
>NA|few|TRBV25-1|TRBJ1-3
TGTGCCAGCAGTGACCGACGCTCTGGGAACACCATATATTTT
CASSDRRSGNTIYF
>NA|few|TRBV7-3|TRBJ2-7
TGTGCCAGCAGCGAGGGGTCAGCCTACGAGCAGTACTTC
CASSEGSAYEQYF
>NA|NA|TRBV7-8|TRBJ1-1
TGTGCCAGCAGCTTAGTGTTAATCATGAACACTGAAGCTTTCTTT
CASSLVLIMNTEAFF